The clone carrying this TCR beta chain was counted a single time. Its antigen is unidentified. This entry comes from a study of cytomegalovirus exposure and HLA in healthy donors. Findings and limits, study-wide: Subsequent analysis found a tendency for first-cohort TCR clusters to co-occur within the 120 or so validation repertoires.

The method was immunoSEQ multiplex PCR; TCRdb's version includes in-frame clones alone and lacks a portion of them. The sample lists some 320,000 clones, 87% occurring once. CDR3 size: 14 residues. CDR1 and CDR2 (germline): SQVTM, ANQGSEA. V trimming: 1 base; J trimming: 6 bases; junction bases outside the gene matches: 6. The sequencing input was PBMCs. The clonotype originates from a woman aged 25 to 45 in good health and CMV-seropositive. V is TRBV29-1 and J is TRBJ2-5; 9 bases match TRBD1. The CDR3: CSVEGTGEGQTQYF. The DNA of the CDR3 is TGCAGCGTTGAAGGGACAGGGGAAGGACAGACCCAGTACTTC.